These 5 T cell receptor beta chains share one sample of origin, sequenced in a study of blood T cell repertoires in COVID-19. Profiling relied on immunoSEQ multiplex PCR, and the TCRdb table lists in-frame clones only, not all of them. The repertoire has more than 95,000 clones, roughly 79% of them found once; the top ten carry roughly 37%. The sequenced sample was peripheral blood. These receptors came from a man older than 75 with acute or convalescent COVID-19.

The V call is TRBV28, the J call TRBJ1-1; 9 nucleotides line up with TRBD1. This CDR3 is built from 14 residues. From germline, CDR1 is MDHEN and CDR2 SYDVKM. With 5 bases clipped from V and 3 bases from J, the junction kept 4 bases outside the gene matches. Here the CDR3 reads CASSGTGPDTEAFF. The CDR3 coding sequence is TGTGCCAGCAGTGGGACAGGGCCCGACACTGAAGCTTTCTTT.

The rearrangement links TRBV20-1 to TRBJ1-6; D possibly corresponds to TRBD1 (6 bases). The CDR3 runs to 13 residues. Looked up from germline, CDR1 is DFQATT and CDR2 is SNEGSKA (reference sequence). Trimming took off 3 bases at V and 8 bases at J, with 11 bases between the two ends. The CDR3 DNA sequence: TGCAGTGCTAGTCCAGGGGCATATTCACCCCTCCACTTT. Residues: CSASPGAYSPLHF.

The genes are TRBV5-4 and TRBJ1-2; TRBD1 aligns across 9 bases. The CDR3 spans 17 residues. Germline CDR1 reads SGHNT; CDR2 reads YYREEE (reference sequence). The trim removed 3 bases at V and 4 bases at J, leaving 13 bases unmatched. The CDR3 loop reads CASSSSRDRERGYGYTF. CDR3 in DNA: TGTGCCAGCAGCTCGTCCCGGGACAGGGAACGGGGCTATGGCTACACCTTC.

J is TRBJ2-7 and V is TRBV5-1, with 14 bases fitting TRBD2. CDR3 length: 14 amino acids. CDR1 and CDR2 (germline): SGHRS, YFSETQ. V trimming: 3 bases; J trimming: 6 bases; junction bases outside the gene matches: 2. The CDR3 sequence: CASSSGLAGAEQYF. Here the CDR3 DNA reads TGCGCCAGCAGCTCGGGACTAGCGGGAGCCGAGCAGTACTTC.

The chain uses TRBV7-9 and TRBJ1-2; D gene uncertain. V was trimmed by 5 bases and J by 7 bases, leaving 11 bases between them. The length of the CDR3 is 12 residues. The germline CDR1 and CDR2 sequences are SEHNR and FQNEAQ (reference sequence). The CDR3 DNA sequence: TGTGCCAGCAGCCCCCGGTCGGGTGGCTACACCTTC. Translated, it gives CASSPRSGGYTF.